These 32 T cell receptor beta chains share one sample of origin, sequenced in a study of early stage breast cancer tumors. Clones were read by immunoSEQ multiplex PCR, and TCRdb kept only the in-frame ones, dropping some. The repertoire holds about 38,000 clones, with 70% to 85% as singletons. Source material: blood. These receptors were taken from a person in their 60s with breast cancer.

The genes are TRBV7-9 and TRBJ2-1; TRBD2 matches at 7 bases. This CDR3 has 14 residues. After removal of 4 bases from V and 3 bases from J, the junction contained 3 bases not matched to a gene. Germline CDR1 is SEHNR and CDR2 is FQNEAQ (reference sequence). The CDR3 reads CASSSTGGYNEQFF. DNA for the CDR3: TGTGCCAGCAGCTCGACGGGGGGCTACAATGAGCAGTTCTTC.

This clone was seen only a few times. The chain links TRBV19 to TRBJ1-1; no clear D gene. Deletions cut 4 bases from V and 7 bases from J, with 13 bases between. The CDR3 loop spans 13 amino acids. Germline CDR1 is LNHDA and CDR2 is SQIVND (reference sequence). The CDR3 sequence: CASSSDRSVEAFF. The CDR3 DNA reads as TGTGCCAGTAGTAGCGACCGGTCGGTTGAAGCTTTCTTT. Drawing the rest from reference TRBV19 and TRBJ1-1, the complete variable domain is DGGITQSPKYLFRKEGQNVTLSCEQNLNHDAMYWYRQDPGQGLRLIYYSQIVNDFQKGDIAEGYSVSREKKESFPLTVTSAQKNPTAFYLCASSSDRSVEAFFGQGTRLTVV.

This clone has only a few counts. The chain couples TRBV10-1 to TRBJ2-7; 9 bases are a match to TRBD1. The CDR3 runs to 13 residues. V lost 6 bases and J lost 4; bases outside the gene matches: 4. The germline CDR1 and CDR2 sequences are WNHNN and SYGVQD (reference sequence). The CDR3 bases are TGCGCCAGCAGGGACAGGGGAGGTTACGAGCAGTACTTC. It specifies CASRDRGGYEQYF.

The J gene is TRBJ1-1, the V gene TRBV5-1, with 10 nucleotides matching TRBD1. V gave up 4 bases and J gave up 0 bases; unmatched junction bases: 9. Germline V CDR1 and CDR2: SGHRS, YFSETQ. The CDR3 length is 17 residues. DNA of the CDR3: TGCGCCAGCAGCACACGGGACAGGGGAAGTTTGAACACTGAAGCTTTCTTT. It is translated as CASSTRDRGSLNTEAFF.

This clone came up a few times. This chain's CDR3 is CASSLVFSSNQPQHF. The CDR3 nucleotides are TGTGCCAGCAGCTTAGTGTTCAGTAGCAATCAGCCCCAGCATTTT. The rearrangement uses TRBV7-8 and TRBJ1-5; D uncertain. CDR3 length: 15 amino acids. Germline V CDR1 and CDR2: SGHVS, FQNEAQ. V lost 1 base and J 0 bases, leaving 7 bases between the germline ends.

This chain joins TRBV15 and TRBJ2-3; TRBD2 aligns across 10 bases. Germline-derived CDR1 and CDR2 are LNHNV and YYDKDF (reference sequence). V lost 3 bases, J lost 1 base, and 4 bases stayed unmatched. The CDR3 spans 16 residues. The CDR3 nucleotides read TGTGCCACCAGCAGTGGCCTAGCGGGGGGCACAGATACGCAGTATTTT. This gives the protein CATSSGLAGGTDTQYF.

Concerning this clone itself: One end of the junction varies from germline; a read error may be responsible. The rearrangement links TRBV5-5 to TRBJ2-1, with D tentatively TRBD1 (6 bases). Looked up from germline, CDR1 is SGHKS and CDR2 is YYEKEE (reference sequence). The CDR3 loop spans 14 amino acids. DNA of the CDR3: TGTGCCAGCGGGGACAACTGGGGATACAAGGAGCAGTTCTTC. This translates into CASGDNWGYKEQFF.

The CDR3 here is CASRDTQETQYF. CDR3 bases: TGTGCCAGTAGAGATACTCAAGAGACCCAGTACTTC. V and J are TRBV19 and TRBJ2-5, with no clear D. Trimming took off 6 bases at V and 2 bases at J, with 7 bases between the two ends. CDR1 LNHDA and CDR2 SQIVND come from the germline V gene (reference sequence). This CDR3 contains 12 residues.

Points on this clone: One end of the junction varies from germline; a read error may be responsible. The rearrangement uses TRBV28 and TRBJ1-2; no reliable D call. CDR1 MDHEN and CDR2 SYDVKM come from the germline V gene. There are 13 residues in the CDR3. The DNA for the CDR3 is TGTGCCAGCAGTTCCAGCGTCGGACGTCTTGAGGCCTTC. It yields the protein CASSSSVGRLEAF.

Only a few counts were recorded for this clone. The chain carries TRBV30 and TRBJ1-2; 10 nucleotides match TRBD1. CDR3 length: 14 residues. V trimming: 2 bases; J trimming: 1 base; junction bases outside the gene matches: 1. The germline gives CDR1 GTSNPN, CDR2 SVGIG (reference sequence). The CDR3 nucleotides are TGTGCCTGGAGTCGGGACAGGGGTAACTATGGCTACACCTTC. Amino acids: CAWSRDRGNYGYTF.

This rearrangement joins TRBV30 to TRBJ2-3; D perhaps matches TRBD1 (6 bases). The germline V gene encodes CDR1 GTSNPN and CDR2 SVGIG (reference sequence). Trimming pared 1 base from V and 2 bases from J, leaving 7 bases between. CDR3 size: 13 residues. Here the CDR3 DNA reads TGTGCCTGGAGTGGGACAGCCACAGATACGCAGTATTTT. Translated: CAWSGTATDTQYF.

This clone was found a few times. The rearrangement uses TRBV7-9 and TRBJ1-5; maybe TRBD1 (5 bases). With 3 bases removed from V and 3 bases from J, the gap between germline ends came to 6 bases. This CDR3 has 13 residues. Germline loops: CDR1 SEHNR, CDR2 FQNEAQ (reference sequence). This CDR3 is CASSLGVNQPQHF. DNA of the CDR3: TGTGCCAGCAGCTTGGGGGTCAATCAGCCCCAGCATTTT.

The rearrangement uses TRBV5-1 and TRBJ2-7; tentative D call: TRBD2 (5 bases). CDR3 size: 16 residues. The germline V gene encodes CDR1 SGHRS and CDR2 YFSETQ. V lost 0 bases, J lost 2 bases, and 15 bases lay in between. The CDR3 bases are TGCGCCAGCAGCTTGGCCATAGGACTGACTGCCTACGAGCAGTACTTC. Protein: CASSLAIGLTAYEQYF.

The V call is TRBV9, the J call TRBJ1-6; the D is unclear. Looked up from germline, CDR1 is SGDLS and CDR2 is YYNGEE. The CDR3 is 15 residues long. V lost 3 bases and J lost 5, with 12 bases in between. The CDR3 coding sequence is TGTGCCAGCAGCGCATTCGGGTCGAATAATTCACCCCTCCACTTT. Residues: CASSAFGSNNSPLHF.

This clone was found once. The CDR3 region is CASSIQGMNQPQHF. The CDR3 bases are TGTGCCAGCAGCATACAGGGTATGAATCAGCCCCAGCATTTT. The chain has TRBV6-6 and TRBJ1-5, with a weak D call TRBD1 (6 bases). Germline V gene sequence: CDR1 MNHNY, CDR2 SVGAGI (reference sequence). V was shortened by 6 bases and J by 4 bases, with 13 bases between the two germline ends. The CDR3 totals 14 residues.

This rearrangement joins TRBV27 to TRBJ1-2; TRBD1 is a possible D gene (5 bases). Trimming took off 1 base at V and 8 bases at J, with 11 bases between the two ends. Germline V lookup: CDR1 MNHEY, CDR2 SMNVEV (reference sequence). This CDR3 has 13 amino acids. In DNA, the CDR3 is TGTGCCAGCAGTTTATTCCGGGGCTGGGGCTACACCTTC. Translated: CASSLFRGWGYTF.

This clone has a single count. V usage is TRBV4-1 and J usage is TRBJ2-4, with 7 bases that match TRBD1. This CDR3 is built from 15 residues. Trimming cost V 3 bases and J 1 base; bases outside gene matches: 3. Per the germline V gene, CDR1 is MGHRA and CDR2 is YSYEKL. CDR3 in DNA: TGCGCCAGCAGCCATTTGGGACAGGCCAAAAACATTCAGTACTTC. Translating gives CASSHLGQAKNIQYF.

Regarding this clone: A read error may account for a junction end that differs from germline. The V gene is TRBV7-7, the J gene TRBJ1-4; TRBD1 is a possible D gene (6 bases). The CDR3 is made up of 15 amino acids. Germline CDR1 is SSHAT and CDR2 is FNYEAQ (reference sequence). The CDR3 protein is CASSLGQTPDEKLFF. The CDR3 DNA is TGTGCTAGCAGCTTAGGACAGACGCCCGATGAAAAACTGTTTTTT.

The chain employs TRBV5-1 and TRBJ1-2; D uncertain. The CDR3 contains 17 residues. Trimming shortened V by 3 bases and J by 4 bases, and 22 bases separated the two germline ends. The germline V gene encodes CDR1 SGHRS and CDR2 YFSETQ. CDR3 in amino acids: CASSWFSPFREGYGYTF. Written as DNA, the CDR3 is TGCGCCAGCAGCTGGTTCTCTCCCTTTCGGGAGGGCTATGGCTACACCTTC.

The J gene is TRBJ2-7, the V gene TRBV28; 16 nucleotides line up with TRBD2. The V gene end was trimmed by 4 bases and the J gene end by 0 bases; junction bases not matched to a gene: 6. Germline V gene lookup returns CDR1 MDHEN and CDR2 SYDVKM. This CDR3 region has 18 residues. CDR3 DNA: TGTGCCAGCAGTTCCCCGGGACTAGCGGGAGGGCTCTCCTACGAGCAGTACTTC. It encodes CASSSPGLAGGLSYEQYF. The whole variable domain, remainder taken from reference TRBV28 and TRBJ2-7, is DVKVTQSSRYLVKRTGEKVFLECVQDMDHENMFWYRQDPGLGLRLIYFSYDVKMKEKGDIPEGYSVSREKKERFSLILESASTNQTSMYLCASSSPGLAGGLSYEQYFGPGTRLTVT.

The chain is built from TRBV2 and TRBJ1-5; D gene uncertain. This CDR3 comprises 13 residues. The V gene lost 6 bases and the J gene lost 1 base, with 7 bases spanning the gap. CDR1 and CDR2 from the germline V gene are SNHLY and FYNNEI. The CDR3 nucleotides are TGTGCCAGCAGCATCGACAGCAATCAGCCCCAGCATTTT. Protein product: CASSIDSNQPQHF.

The V gene is TRBV6-5, the J gene TRBJ2-3; D possibly corresponds to TRBD1 (5 bases). Trimming took 6 bases from V and 2 from J, leaving 12 bases between them. Germline V gene lookup returns CDR1 MNHEY and CDR2 SVGAGI. The CDR3 extends over 14 amino acids. The CDR3 region is CASSFRDPTDTQYF. CDR3 in DNA: TGTGCCAGCAGCTTCAGGGATCCCACAGATACGCAGTATTTT.

V gene TRBV2 combines with J gene TRBJ2-3; TRBD1 aligns across 12 bases. The ends lost 9 bases at V and 1 base at J; junction bases unmatched: 5. The germline gives CDR1 SNHLY, CDR2 FYNNEI. This CDR3 comprises 15 residues. CDR3: CASLRDRGRTDTQYF. In DNA, the CDR3 is TGTGCCAGTCTCCGGGACAGGGGGCGCACAGATACGCAGTATTTT.

The chain links TRBV30 to TRBJ2-2, with a tentative D call TRBD1 (6 bases). Germline V gene lookup returns CDR1 GTSNPN and CDR2 SVGIG (reference sequence). Trimming left V 2 bases short and J 3 bases short, with 7 bases between. The CDR3 totals 13 residues. CDR3 region: CAWSSGDTGELFF. The CDR3 DNA is TGTGCCTGGAGTTCAGGGGACACCGGGGAGCTGTTTTTT.

This CDR3 reads CASSSWGRGNTIYF. The CDR3 DNA is TGTGCCAGTAGTAGCTGGGGACGTGGAAACACCATATATTTT. V and J are TRBV19 and TRBJ1-3; tentatively, D is TRBD1 (5 bases). From germline, CDR1 is LNHDA and CDR2 SQIVND (reference sequence). The CDR3 runs 14 residues. Trimming shortened V by 4 bases and J by 3 bases, and 10 bases separated the two germline ends.

V usage is TRBV6-6 and J usage is TRBJ2-7; tentative D call: TRBD1 (6 bases). Germline loops: CDR1 MNHNY, CDR2 SVGAGI (reference sequence). The CDR3 contains 12 residues. V was clipped by 6 bases and J by 5 bases, with 11 bases between them. CDR3 sequence: CASRPGTHEQYF. The DNA of the CDR3 is TGTGCCAGCAGGCCCGGGACACACGAGCAGTACTTC.

The V call is TRBV10-2, the J call TRBJ2-7, with 7 nucleotides matching TRBD2. Trimming took 9 bases from V and 2 from J; bases not matched to a gene: 16. Per germline, CDR1 WSHSY and CDR2 SAAADI. The CDR3 is 16 residues long. The CDR3 nucleotides are TGCGCCAGTGGAGAGGGGAGCGGGATAGGGGCCTACGAGCAGTACTTC. The encoded protein is CASGEGSGIGAYEQYF.

The chain links TRBV5-1 to TRBJ1-1, with a weak D call TRBD1 (5 bases). V shed 3 bases and J shed 3 bases, with 15 bases lying between them. The CDR3 runs 15 residues. Germline CDR1 is SGHRS and CDR2 is YFSETQ. The CDR3, as DNA: TGCGCCAGCAGCTCGGGGGAGGCAGACCACACTGAAGCTTTCTTT. Translation gives CASSSGEADHTEAFF.

V is TRBV5-1 and J is TRBJ2-7, with D perhaps TRBD1 (7 bases). This CDR3 comprises 16 residues. The germline gives CDR1 SGHRS, CDR2 YFSETQ. The V end lost 0 bases, the J end lost 2 bases, and 15 bases lay between the germline ends. DNA for the CDR3: TGCGCCAGCAGCTTGGGCGGGACAGCCCTACCCTACGAGCAGTACTTC. Translating gives CASSLGGTALPYEQYF.

The chain carries TRBV15 and TRBJ2-2, with TRBD2 matching 8 bases. V trimming: 1 base; J trimming: 6 bases; junction bases outside the gene matches: 16. In germline, CDR1 is LNHNV, CDR2 YYDKDF (reference sequence). The CDR3 loop spans 19 amino acids. The CDR3: CATSRATSGRILSAGELFF. CDR3 DNA sequence: TGTGCCACCAGCAGAGCTACTAGCGGCCGAATCTTGTCAGCCGGGGAGCTGTTTTTT. Full variable domain (remainder filled in from reference TRBV15 and TRBJ2-2): DAMVIQNPRYQVTQFGKPVTLSCSQTLNHNVMYWYQQKSSQAPKLLFHYYDKDFNNEADTPDNFQSRRPNTSFCFLDIRSPGLGDTAMYLCATSRATSGRILSAGELFFGEGSRLTVL.

V gene TRBV4-2 combines with J gene TRBJ2-5; 7 nucleotides agree with TRBD2. Losses at the gene ends were 3 bases for V and 3 bases for J; bases not matched to a gene: 16. Germline loops: CDR1 LGHNA, CDR2 YNFKEQ. The CDR3 consists of 18 residues. DNA of the CDR3: TGTGCCAGCAGCCAGGAGTTCCGGGCCCGGGGGGTGAAAGAGACCCAGTACTTC. It codes for CASSQEFRARGVKETQYF.

The rearrangement uses TRBV29-1 and TRBJ2-3; TRBD2 aligns across 12 bases. The CDR3 covers 16 residues. J lost 2 bases, V lost 1 base, and 4 bases had no gene match. Germline V CDR1 and CDR2: SQVTM, ANQGSEA. The CDR3 nucleotides are TGCAGCGTTGAAGGACTAGCGGGAGACTCCACAGATACGCAGTATTTT. Protein: CSVEGLAGDSTDTQYF.